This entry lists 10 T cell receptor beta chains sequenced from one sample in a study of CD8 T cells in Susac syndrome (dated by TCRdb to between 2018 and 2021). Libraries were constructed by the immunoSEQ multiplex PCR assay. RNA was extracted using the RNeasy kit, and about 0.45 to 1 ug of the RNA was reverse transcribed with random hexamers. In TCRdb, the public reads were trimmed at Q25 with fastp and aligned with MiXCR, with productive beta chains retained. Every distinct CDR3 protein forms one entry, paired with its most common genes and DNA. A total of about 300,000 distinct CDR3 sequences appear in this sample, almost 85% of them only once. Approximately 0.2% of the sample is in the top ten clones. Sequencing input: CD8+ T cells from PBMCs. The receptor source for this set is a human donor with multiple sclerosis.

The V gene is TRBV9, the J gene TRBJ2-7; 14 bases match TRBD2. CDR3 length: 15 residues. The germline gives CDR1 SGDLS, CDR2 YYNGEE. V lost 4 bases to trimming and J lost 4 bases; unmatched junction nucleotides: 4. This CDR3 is CASSMGLAGEYEQYF. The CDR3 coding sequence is TGTGCCAGCAGCATGGGACTAGCGGGAGAATACGAGCAGTACTTC.

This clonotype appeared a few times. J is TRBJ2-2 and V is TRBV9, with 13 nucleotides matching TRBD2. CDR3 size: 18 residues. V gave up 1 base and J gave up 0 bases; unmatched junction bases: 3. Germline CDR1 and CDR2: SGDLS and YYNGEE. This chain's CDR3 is CASSVPGTSGANTGELFF. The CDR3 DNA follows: TGTGCCAGCAGCGTACCAGGGACTAGCGGGGCGAACACCGGGGAGCTGTTTTTT. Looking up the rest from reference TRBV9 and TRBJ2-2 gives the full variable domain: DSGVTQTPKHLITATGQRVTLRCSPRSGDLSVYWYQQSLDQGLQFLIQYYNGEERAKGNILERFSAQQFPDLHSELNLSSLELGDSALYFCASSVPGTSGANTGELFFGEGSRLTVL.

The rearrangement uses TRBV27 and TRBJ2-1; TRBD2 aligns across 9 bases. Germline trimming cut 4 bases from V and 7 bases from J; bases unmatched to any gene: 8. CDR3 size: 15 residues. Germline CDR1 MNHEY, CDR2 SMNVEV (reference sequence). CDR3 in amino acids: CASSSLLAGENEQFF. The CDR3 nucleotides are TGTGCCAGCAGTTCGTTGTTAGCGGGAGAGAATGAGCAGTTCTTC.

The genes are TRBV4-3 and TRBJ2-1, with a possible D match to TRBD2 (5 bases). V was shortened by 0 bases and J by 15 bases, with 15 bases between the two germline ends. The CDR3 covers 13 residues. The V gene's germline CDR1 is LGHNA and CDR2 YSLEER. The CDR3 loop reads CASSQDEGPHRFF. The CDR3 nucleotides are TGCGCCAGCAGCCAAGATGAGGGCCCGCATCGGTTCTTC.

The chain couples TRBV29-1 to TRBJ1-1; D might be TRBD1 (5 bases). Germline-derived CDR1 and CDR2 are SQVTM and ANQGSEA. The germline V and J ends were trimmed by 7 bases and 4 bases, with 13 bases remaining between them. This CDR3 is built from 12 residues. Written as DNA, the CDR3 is TGCAGCGGCGCAGGGAAGGGCACTGAAGCTTTCTTT. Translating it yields CSGAGKGTEAFF.

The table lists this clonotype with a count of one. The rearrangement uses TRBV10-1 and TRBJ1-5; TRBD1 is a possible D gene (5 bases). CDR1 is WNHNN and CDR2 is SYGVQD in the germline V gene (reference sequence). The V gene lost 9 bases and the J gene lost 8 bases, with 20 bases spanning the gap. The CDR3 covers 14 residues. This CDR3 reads CARETGTKGKPQHF. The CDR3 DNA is TGCGCCAGAGAGACCGGGACTAAAGGCAAGCCCCAGCATTTT.

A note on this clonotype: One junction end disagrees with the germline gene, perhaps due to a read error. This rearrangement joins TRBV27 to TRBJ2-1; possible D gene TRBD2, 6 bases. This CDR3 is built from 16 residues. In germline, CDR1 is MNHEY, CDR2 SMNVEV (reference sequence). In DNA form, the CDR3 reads TGTGCCAGCAGTAACCTCCTTCGGGAGTCCTCCAATGAGCAGTTCTTC. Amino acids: CASSNLLRESSNEQFF.

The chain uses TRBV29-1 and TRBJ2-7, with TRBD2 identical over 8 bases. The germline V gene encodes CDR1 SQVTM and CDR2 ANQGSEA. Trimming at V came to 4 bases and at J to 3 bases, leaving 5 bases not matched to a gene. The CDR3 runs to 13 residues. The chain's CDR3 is CSVGTGTSYEQYF. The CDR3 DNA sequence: TGCAGCGTTGGAACCGGGACTAGCTACGAGCAGTACTTC.

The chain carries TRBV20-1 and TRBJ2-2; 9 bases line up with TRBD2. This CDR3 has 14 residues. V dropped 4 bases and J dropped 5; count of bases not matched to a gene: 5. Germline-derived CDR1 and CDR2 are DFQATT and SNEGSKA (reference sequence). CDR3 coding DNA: TGCAGTGCTATTAGCGGGAGAGATACCGGGGAGCTGTTTTTT. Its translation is CSAISGRDTGELFF.

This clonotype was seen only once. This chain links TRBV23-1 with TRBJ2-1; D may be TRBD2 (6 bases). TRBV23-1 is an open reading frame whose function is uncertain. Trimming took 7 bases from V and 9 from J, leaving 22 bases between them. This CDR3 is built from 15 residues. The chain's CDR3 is CASTHGSGEGSEQFF. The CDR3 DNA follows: TGCGCCAGCACCCACGGGTCGGGAGAGGGTAGTGAGCAGTTCTTC.